The 9 T cell receptor beta chains below all came from one sample that was sequenced in a study of preoperative IRX-2 immunotherapy in early breast cancer. Repertoires were generated with immunoSEQ multiplex PCR, while TCRdb's copy carries only in-frame clones and drops some. The table includes under 35,000 clones, 82% detected once. This sample's treatment: preoperative locoregional IRX-2 cytokine immunotherapy. The specimen was taken from a patient treated with IRX-2 immunotherapy. These receptors all stem from a human donor with breast cancer.

The CDR3, as DNA: TGTGCCAGCAGTTCCGGGGTTAGCGGGGCTAACACCTTC. Translating it yields CASSSGVSGANTF. The chain employs TRBV6-8 and TRBJ1-2; the D gene is possibly TRBD1 (5 bases). This CDR3 spans 13 amino acids. Trimming shortened V by 4 bases and J by 12 bases, and 18 bases separated the two germline ends. Germline V gives CDR1 MNHGY, CDR2 SAAAGT.

The gene calls are TRBV6-8 and TRBJ2-4; D is undetermined. The germline V gene encodes CDR1 MNHGY and CDR2 SAAAGT. There are 14 residues in the CDR3. The V end was cut by 5 bases, the J end by 13 bases, with 21 bases between. The CDR3 protein is CASSANMDGRKQYF. CDR3 DNA: TGTGCCAGCAGTGCCAACATGGACGGCCGAAAACAGTACTTC.

V gene TRBV7-7 combines with J gene TRBJ2-7, with 8 bases fitting TRBD1. J lost 0 bases, V lost 5 bases, and 6 bases had no gene match. In germline, CDR1 is SSHAT, CDR2 FNYEAQ (reference sequence). The CDR3 runs 15 residues. The chain's CDR3 is CASSRQGAPSYEQYF. CDR3 in DNA: TGTGCCAGCAGCCGGCAGGGGGCACCCTCCTACGAGCAGTACTTC.

This clone has just a few counts. The rearrangement uses TRBV19 and TRBJ1-2; D may be TRBD1 (5 bases). This CDR3 region has 14 residues. V was clipped by 0 bases and J by 8 bases, with 13 bases between them. Germline V gene data show CDR1 as LNHDA and CDR2 as SQIVND (reference sequence). This chain's CDR3 is CASSIDPGPRGYTF. The CDR3 bases are TGTGCCAGTAGTATAGATCCGGGACCCCGGGGCTACACCTTC.

This clone was observed once. This chain connects TRBV6-8 to TRBJ1-1; D unclear. V dropped 4 bases and J dropped 1 base, with 7 bases sitting between them. Germline CDR1 reads MNHGY; CDR2 reads SAAAGT. The CDR3 covers 13 residues. The CDR3 is CASSSRENTEAFF. CDR3 DNA sequence: TGTGCCAGCAGTTCTAGGGAGAACACTGAAGCTTTCTTT.

J is TRBJ1-2 and V is TRBV28; TRBD1 matches at 8 bases. V gave up 7 bases and J gave up 4 bases; unmatched junction bases: 8. Per the germline V gene, CDR1 is MDHEN and CDR2 is SYDVKM. The CDR3 length is 14 residues. The CDR3 coding sequence is TGTGCCAGCACCATCCAGGGGGCAAGCTATGGCTACACCTTC. The encoded protein is CASTIQGASYGYTF.

The rearrangement joins TRBV2 to TRBJ1-5; D not certain. Germline assignment: CDR1 SNHLY and CDR2 FYNNEI. This CDR3 is built from 15 residues. Trimming pared 6 bases from V and 5 bases from J, leaving 17 bases between. The CDR3 DNA is TGTGCCAGCAGGGCCGACCTAGGTGAAGATCAGCCCCAGCATTTT. This encodes CASRADLGEDQPQHF.

This chain connects TRBV5-1 to TRBJ1-1; 7 nucleotides align to TRBD1. Per germline, CDR1 SGHRS and CDR2 YFSETQ. V trimming: 4 bases; J trimming: 0 bases; junction bases outside the gene matches: 6. The CDR3 totals 15 residues. For the CDR3, the DNA is TGCGCCAGCAGCCCCGGGACAGTAATGAACACTGAAGCTTTCTTT. It specifies CASSPGTVMNTEAFF.

This clone was counted a few times. CDR3 bases: TGTGCCAGCAGTTTGGGGCAGATCTCTGGAAACACCATATATTTT. It codes for CASSLGQISGNTIYF. The V gene is TRBV6-8, the J gene TRBJ1-3, with D possibly matching TRBD1 (5 bases). CDR1 is MNHGY and CDR2 is SAAAGT in the germline V gene. V gave up 4 bases and J gave up 0 bases, with 10 bases separating them. CDR3 length equals 15 residues.